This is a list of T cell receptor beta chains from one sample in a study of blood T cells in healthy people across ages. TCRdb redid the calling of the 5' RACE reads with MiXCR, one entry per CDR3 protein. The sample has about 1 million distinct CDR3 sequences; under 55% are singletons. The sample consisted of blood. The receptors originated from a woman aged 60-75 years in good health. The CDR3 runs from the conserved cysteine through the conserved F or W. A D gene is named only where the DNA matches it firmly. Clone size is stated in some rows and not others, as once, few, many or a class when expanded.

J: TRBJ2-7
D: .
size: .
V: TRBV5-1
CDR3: CASSLDPSEQYF
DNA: TGCGCCAGCAGCTTGGACCCCTCCGAGCAGTACTTC

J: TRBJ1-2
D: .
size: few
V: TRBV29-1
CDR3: CSVETFFNYGYTF
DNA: TGCAGCGTTGAAACCTTCTTTAACTATGGCTACACCTTC

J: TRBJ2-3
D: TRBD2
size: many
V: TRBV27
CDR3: CASSPRRGTSGSSDTQYF
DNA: TGTGCCAGCAGTCCCCGGCGCGGGACTAGCGGGAGTTCAGATACGCAGTATTTT

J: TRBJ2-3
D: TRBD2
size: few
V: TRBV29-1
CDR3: CSALSGLNTDTQYF
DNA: TGCAGCGCCCTGTCGGGACTAAACACAGATACGCAGTATTTT

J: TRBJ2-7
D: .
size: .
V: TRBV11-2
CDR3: CASSLPVGALAYEQYF
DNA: TGTGCCAGCAGCCTACCGGTGGGAGCCCTGGCCTACGAGCAGTACTTC

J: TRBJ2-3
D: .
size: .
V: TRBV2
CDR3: CASRALGGPADTQYF
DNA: TGTGCCAGCAGGGCCCTGGGGGGGCCGGCAGATACGCAGTATTTT

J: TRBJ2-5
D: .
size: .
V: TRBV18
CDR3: CASSPKPLGAGVQETQYF
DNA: TGTGCCAGCTCACCAAAACCCCTGGGGGCAGGGGTCCAAGAGACCCAGTACTTC

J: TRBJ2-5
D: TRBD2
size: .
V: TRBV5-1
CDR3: CASSSSGRARVETQYF
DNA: TGCGCCAGCAGCTCCAGCGGGAGGGCCAGGGTAGAGACCCAGTACTTC

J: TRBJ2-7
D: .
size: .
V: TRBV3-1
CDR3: CASSQDLGTASYEQYF
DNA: TGTGCCAGCAGCCAAGATCTCGGGACGGCCTCCTACGAGCAGTACTTC

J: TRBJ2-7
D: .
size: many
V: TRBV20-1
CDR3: CSARAPSTYEQYF
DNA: TGCAGTGCTAGAGCCCCCTCAACCTACGAGCAGTACTTC

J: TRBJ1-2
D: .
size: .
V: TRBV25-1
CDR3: CASRGLSSYGYTF
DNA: TGTGCCAGCAGGGGACTTTCTTCCTATGGCTACACCTTC

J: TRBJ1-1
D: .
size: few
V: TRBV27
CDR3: CASSLRGSTEAFF
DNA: TGTGCCAGCAGTTTAAGAGGCAGCACTGAAGCTTTCTTT

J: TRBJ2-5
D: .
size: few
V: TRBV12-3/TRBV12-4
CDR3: CVSLSRSNEQYF
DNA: TGTGTCAGCCTAAGCAGGAGCAATGAGCAGTACTTC

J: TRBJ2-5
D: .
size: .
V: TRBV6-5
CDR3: CASSYVGGLETQYF
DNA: TGTGCCAGCAGTTACGTGGGGGGGCTAGAGACCCAGTACTTC

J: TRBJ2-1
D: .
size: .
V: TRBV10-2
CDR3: CASSEFTTGDEQFF
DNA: TGCGCCAGCAGTGAGTTCACGACGGGCGATGAGCAGTTCTTC

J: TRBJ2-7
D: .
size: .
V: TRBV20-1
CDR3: CSAVGRATYNEQYF
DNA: TGCAGTGCTGTCGGACGCGCCACCTACAATGAGCAGTACTTC

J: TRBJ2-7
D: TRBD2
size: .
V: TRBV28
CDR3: CASSPPSGRVGYEQYF
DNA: TGTGCCAGCAGCCCACCCAGCGGGAGGGTCGGGTACGAGCAGTACTTC

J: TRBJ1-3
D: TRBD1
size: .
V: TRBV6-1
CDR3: CASRQGSGNTIYF
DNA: TGTGCCAGCAGACAGGGGTCTGGAAACACCATATATTTT

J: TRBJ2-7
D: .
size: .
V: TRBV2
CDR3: CASSPTPAGEQYF
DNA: TGTGCCAGCAGTCCGACACCGGCAGGCGAGCAGTACTTC

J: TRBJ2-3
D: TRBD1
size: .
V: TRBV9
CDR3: CASSVGQGGLDTQYF
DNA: TGTGCCAGCAGCGTAGGACAGGGGGGCCTAGATACGCAGTATTTT

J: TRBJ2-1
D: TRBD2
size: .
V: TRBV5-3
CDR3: CARSGPSGRALGGDEQFF
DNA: TGTGCCAGAAGCGGTCCTAGCGGGAGGGCCCTAGGTGGAGACGAGCAGTTCTTC

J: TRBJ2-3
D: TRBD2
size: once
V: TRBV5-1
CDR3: CASSSNLASGAFLDTQYF
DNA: TGCGCCAGCAGCTCCAATCTGGCTAGCGGGGCCTTTTTAGATACGCAGTATTTT

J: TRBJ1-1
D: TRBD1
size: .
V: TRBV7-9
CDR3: CASSLGGDRANTGAFF
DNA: TGTGCCAGCAGCTTAGGGGGGGACAGGGCGAACACTGGAGCTTTCTTT